The clone carrying this TCR beta chain is a singleton in its sample. No antigen is known for it. From germline, CDR1 is SQVTM and CDR2 ANQGSEA. V shed 7 bases, J shed 0 bases, and the junction held 8 bases outside the gene matches. The CDR3 sequence is 14 residues long. This entry is derived from a study of graft-versus-host responses after intestinal transplantation. Study as a whole: Multivisceral, liver-intestinal, or isolated intestinal transplants were given to recipients.

The repertoire was sequenced with immunoSEQ multiplex PCR; TCRdb's copy has only in-frame clones and lacks some. The top ten hold roughly 1.6% of the sample, which has some 45,000 clones, about 95% seen once. Overall study results and limits: Recipient marrow harbored GvH clones, some of which surfaced first in ileum or blood. Early post-transplant HvG declines tracked with peak circulating GvH clone levels.

The V gene is TRBV29-1, the J gene TRBJ2-7; 8 bases line up with TRBD1. The specimen was PBMCs, collected about 350 days after intestinal transplant. The TCR originated in a human patient who received an intestinal transplant, so some T cells may come from the graft donor. The CDR3 loop reads CSADRTGSSYEQYF. The CDR3 region has the DNA TGCAGCGCCGACAGGACAGGGAGCTCCTACGAGCAGTACTTC.